One TCR beta chain is described in this entry. V gave up 10 bases and J gave up 6 bases; unmatched junction bases: 3. The germline V gene has CDR1 MDHEN and CDR2 SYDVKM. The CDR3 length is 12 residues. The sample is drawn from a study of blood T cell repertoires in COVID-19. On the study more broadly: PBMCs, B-cell-depleted T cells, or T cells were the source of the cDNA or gDNA that made up the material.

Repertoires were generated with immunoSEQ multiplex PCR, while TCRdb's copy carries only in-frame clones and drops some. The sample records around 250,000 clones, under 95% being singletons. Participant ages covered roughly 18 to 89 years across 24 US areas. It was within 2 weeks before study entry that exposed participants met a COVID-19 case. Sequencing was carried out using PBMCs or T cells enriched from blood (not recorded which). This sequence joins TRBV28 and TRBJ1-4, with TRBD1 matching 9 bases. The source of this sequence is a man between 40 and 49 years old who had been exposed to COVID-19. The CDR3 DNA reads TGTGCCACCGGGGACAGGGATGAAAAACTGTTTTTT. Translating gives CATGDRDEKLFF.